Each of the 6 T cell receptor beta chains below was sequenced from the same sample in a study of patients and donors after allogeneic stem cell transplantation (dated by TCRdb to the early 2020s). Libraries were prepared through RT-PCR. Sequencing was carried out with a NextSeq 550. The public reads were reprocessed in TCRdb via fastp at Q25 and MiXCR, keeping in-frame beta chains. Each CDR3 protein gets just one entry, which takes the most common genes and DNA from the rows behind it. The sample yields roughly 940,000 distinct CDR3 sequences; roughly 18% were counted once. Roughly 6.4% of the sample comes from the top ten. Sample: blood, either unsorted or a sorted T cell fraction (not recorded which). These receptors all come from a human donor who was either an allogeneic HSCT recipient or a stem cell or donor lymphocyte infusion donor (not recorded which). It is not recorded whose cells these are; they may come from a transplant donor.

This clonotype has at least ten counts. V gene TRBV12-3 or TRBV12-4 combines with J gene TRBJ2-1, with 10 bases identical to TRBD2. The CDR3 is 15 amino acids. After removal of 4 bases from V and 6 bases from J, the junction contained 6 bases not matched to a gene. The CDR3 is CASSSSSGSLNEQFF. CDR3 coding DNA: TGTGCCAGCAGTTCTTCTAGCGGGAGTCTCAATGAGCAGTTCTTC.

CDR3 sequence reads: CASSLGTASPANYGYTF. Here the CDR3 DNA reads TGTGCCAGCAGTTTAGGGACGGCCTCCCCAGCTAACTATGGCTACACCTTC. The rearrangement joins TRBV12-3 or TRBV12-4 to TRBJ1-2; D not resolved. Trimming took 1 base from V and 0 from J, leaving 15 bases between them. The CDR3 has 17 residues.

This clonotype was recorded many times. This chain connects TRBV5-1 to TRBJ2-3, with D unclear. CDR1 SGHRS and CDR2 YFSETQ come from the germline V gene. The V end lost 1 base, the J end lost 3 bases, and 9 bases lay between the germline ends. This CDR3 has 14 amino acids. In DNA, the CDR3 is TGCGCCAGCAGCTTGAGGGCCCAAACAGATACGCAGTATTTT. Translation: CASSLRAQTDTQYF.

This clonotype was picked up a small number of times. The V gene is TRBV20-1, the J gene TRBJ2-3, with D possibly being TRBD1 (6 bases). This CDR3 comprises 12 residues. Germline V CDR1 and CDR2: DFQATT, SNEGSKA (reference sequence). The ends were cut back, 5 bases at V and 3 bases at J, with 9 bases in the middle. The CDR3 is CSAEQGTDTQYF. CDR3 nucleotide sequence: TGCAGTGCTGAACAGGGAACAGATACGCAGTATTTT.

This clonotype has more than one count but fewer than ten. This likely reflects a read error, since a far larger clone is one base away. This rearrangement joins TRBV3-1 to TRBJ2-5; a weak D match, TRBD1 (6 bases). V lost 3 bases and J lost 7, with 6 bases in between. The CDR3 extends over 11 amino acids. Germline CDR1 and CDR2: LGHDT and YNNKEL (reference sequence). CDR3 region: CASSQGATQYF. For the CDR3, the DNA is TGTGCCAGCAGCCAGGGGGCGACCCAGTACTTC.

The table lists this clonotype with a few counts. The chain combines TRBV5-1 with TRBJ2-5; 9 nucleotides line up with TRBD2. Germline V gene data show CDR1 as SGHRS and CDR2 as YFSETQ. This CDR3 comprises 16 residues. V trimming: 4 bases; J trimming: 4 bases; junction bases outside the gene matches: 11. The CDR3 nucleotides read TGCGCCAGCAGCGAAGGGACTAGCCCTAGGCCAGAGACCCAGTACTTC. Protein sequence: CASSEGTSPRPETQYF.